These 23 T cell receptor beta chains came from one sample sequenced in a study of blood T cell repertoires in COVID-19. Sequencing was performed with immunoSEQ multiplex PCR; in TCRdb, only in-frame clones are kept and a portion is missing. There are roughly 200,000 clones in the sample; 70% to 90% occur only once, and 15% to 20% lies in the top ten. Sequenced material: peripheral blood. The receptors stem from a man aged 50 or older with COVID-19, enrolled during active disease.

This clone has only one observation. This chain uses TRBV29-1 with TRBJ2-5; D gene uncertain. The CDR3 consists of 13 residues. Germline lookup yields CDR1 SQVTM and CDR2 ANQGSEA. V was trimmed by 7 bases and J by 4 bases, leaving 16 bases between them. In nucleotides, the CDR3 is TGCAGCGCTACGTTAACCCCGGGAGAGACCCAGTACTTC. This sequence encodes CSATLTPGETQYF.

This chain's CDR3 is CAISAWTSVYNEQFF. The CDR3 bases are TGTGCCATCAGTGCCTGGACTAGCGTATACAATGAGCAGTTCTTC. V usage is TRBV10-3 and J usage is TRBJ2-1; TRBD2 matches at 9 bases. The CDR3 is 15 amino acids. Germline V CDR1 and CDR2: ENHRY, SYGVKD. V shed 4 bases, J shed 4 bases, and the junction held 5 bases outside the gene matches.

The genes are TRBV11-2 and TRBJ1-3; D remains ambiguous. There are 16 residues in the CDR3. Trimming pared 4 bases from V and 0 bases from J, leaving 13 bases between. Germline CDR1 and CDR2: SGHAT and FQNNGV. CDR3 protein: CASSYSPDYSGNTIYF. The CDR3 DNA follows: TGTGCCAGCAGCTACAGCCCAGATTACTCTGGAAACACCATATATTTT.

The chain uses TRBV12-3 or TRBV12-4 and TRBJ1-5; no firm D call. Deletions cut 6 bases from V and 5 bases from J, with 8 bases between. The CDR3 is 12 residues long. CDR3 nucleotide sequence: TGTGCCAGCAGAGGAGATGATCAGCCCCAGCATTTT. The encoded protein is CASRGDDQPQHF.

The genes are TRBV28 and TRBJ1-2; D is possibly TRBD1 (6 bases). The CDR3 loop spans 14 amino acids. V was clipped by 7 bases and J by 4 bases, with 16 bases between them. Germline CDR1 and CDR2: MDHEN and SYDVKM. The CDR3 loop is CASTSTGTIYGYTF. CDR3 nucleotide sequence: TGTGCCAGCACCTCTACAGGGACTATCTATGGCTACACCTTC.

The rearrangement uses TRBV4-2 and TRBJ2-7; 10 nucleotides line up with TRBD2. Germline V gives CDR1 LGHNA, CDR2 YNFKEQ. This CDR3 has 15 residues. V was pared by 4 bases and J by 5 bases, with 8 bases of the junction left unmatched. For the CDR3, the DNA is TGTGCCAGCAGCCGGACCGGGACTAGCGTCAACGAGCAGTACTTC. Protein product: CASSRTGTSVNEQYF.

The genes are TRBV18 and TRBJ1-2; TRBD1 agrees at 9 bases. V shed 3 bases, J shed 7 bases, and the junction held 3 bases outside the gene matches. CDR3 length: 13 amino acids. Germline V CDR1 and CDR2: KGHSH, LQKENI. In nucleotides, the CDR3 is TGTGCCAGCTCACCGGACAGGGGCCTTGGCTACACCTTC. Its protein is CASSPDRGLGYTF.

The chain is built from TRBV5-1 and TRBJ1-3; 11 bases map to TRBD1. Trimming at V came to 4 bases and at J to 4 bases, leaving 4 bases not matched to a gene. Germline CDR1 reads SGHRS; CDR2 reads YFSETQ. This CDR3 has 15 amino acids. The CDR3 sequence: CASSRTGGEGNTIYF. The DNA for the CDR3 is TGCGCCAGCAGCCGGACAGGGGGCGAAGGAAACACCATATATTTT.

The V and J genes are TRBV18 and TRBJ1-1; D possibly corresponds to TRBD1 (5 bases). This CDR3 comprises 15 residues. The ends were cut back, 1 base at V and 1 base at J, with 10 bases in the middle. Germline lookup yields CDR1 KGHSH and CDR2 LQKENI. DNA of the CDR3: TGTGCCAGCTCACCACTCGGCAGGGAGAACACTGAAGCTTTCTTT. Protein: CASSPLGRENTEAFF.

The chain is built from TRBV5-6 and TRBJ1-5, with 7 positions matching TRBD1. CDR1 and CDR2 from the germline V gene are SGHDT and YYEEEE. With V trimmed by 4 bases and J by 4 bases, 2 bases remained unmatched. The CDR3 spans 13 residues. This chain's CDR3 is CASSAGQNQPQHF. CDR3 DNA: TGTGCCAGCAGCGCGGGACAGAATCAGCCCCAGCATTTT.

The chain is built from TRBV6-6 and TRBJ1-1, with unresolved D. V lost 8 bases, J lost 1 base, and 11 bases lay in between. The germline gives CDR1 MNHNY, CDR2 SVGAGI (reference sequence). The CDR3 has 13 amino acids. CDR3 DNA: TGTGCCAGCTCCCGCACAGAGAACACTGAAGCTTTCTTT. This encodes CASSRTENTEAFF.

This clone turned up a few times. The gene calls are TRBV7-3 and TRBJ2-7; perhaps TRBD2 as D (6 bases). This CDR3 contains 14 residues. The V end was cut by 3 bases, the J end by 0 bases, with 9 bases between. Germline CDR1 SGHTA, CDR2 FQGTGA. The CDR3 region has the DNA TGTGCCAGCAGCTTTGGGGGAGGCTCCTACGAGCAGTACTTC. It yields the protein CASSFGGGSYEQYF.

This clone was counted between two and nine times. V and J are TRBV12-5 and TRBJ2-7; 7 positions agree with TRBD1. Germline values: CDR1 LGHNT, CDR2 FRNRAP. The ends lost 9 bases at V and 2 bases at J; junction bases unmatched: 13. This CDR3 is 15 amino acids long. The CDR3 loop is CASSSLTGATYEQYF. The CDR3 DNA follows: TGTGCTAGCTCTAGCTTAACAGGGGCGACCTACGAGCAGTACTTC.

The genes are TRBV6-1 and TRBJ2-2, with TRBD2 identical over 16 bases. The junction had 11 bases not matched to a gene; V was cut back by 3 bases and J by 7 bases. The CDR3 contains 19 residues. The germline gives CDR1 MNHNS, CDR2 SASEGT. The CDR3 reads CASSDRVPGLAGGNGELFF. CDR3 in DNA: TGTGCCAGCAGTGACAGGGTTCCGGGACTAGCGGGAGGGAACGGGGAGCTGTTTTTT.

The J gene is TRBJ2-2, the V gene TRBV9; TRBD2 matches at 7 bases. The V and J ends lost 4 bases and 4 bases, in that order; junction bases with no gene match: 10. The CDR3 length is 16 residues. Germline values: CDR1 SGDLS, CDR2 YYNGEE. The CDR3 region is CASSLGGLAATGELFF. In nucleotides, the CDR3 is TGTGCCAGCAGCCTAGGAGGGCTAGCGGCCACCGGGGAGCTGTTTTTT.

Only one count was recorded for this clone. CDR3 coding DNA: TGTGCCAGCAGCTTGGCAAAGGGGAGGGACATTCAGTACTTC. Its translation: CASSLAKGRDIQYF. The chain has TRBV5-8 and TRBJ2-4; TRBD2 matches 7 bases. Unmatched junction bases numbered 5, after V lost 0 bases and J lost 8 bases. There are 14 residues in the CDR3. Germline assignment: CDR1 SGHTS and CDR2 YDEGEE.

The chain combines TRBV19 with TRBJ1-5; 7 nucleotides line up with TRBD1. The length of the CDR3 is 14 residues. Germline V gives CDR1 LNHDA, CDR2 SQIVND (reference sequence). The V gene end was trimmed by 4 bases and the J gene end by 6 bases; junction bases not matched to a gene: 6. This CDR3 is CASSTGQVLQPQHF. DNA of the CDR3: TGTGCCAGTAGTACCGGACAGGTTCTTCAGCCCCAGCATTTT. The variable domain in full, completed from reference TRBV19 and TRBJ1-5, reads DGGITQSPKYLFRKEGQNVTLSCEQNLNHDAMYWYRQDPGQGLRLIYYSQIVNDFQKGDIAEGYSVSREKKESFPLTVTSAQKNPTAFYLCASSTGQVLQPQHFGDGTRLSIL.

The rearrangement uses TRBV2 and TRBJ1-1, with 7 bases matching TRBD1. V shed 6 bases and J 5 bases; nucleotides not matched to a gene: 15. This CDR3 has 16 residues. Germline V gene sequence: CDR1 SNHLY, CDR2 FYNNEI. The CDR3: CASRGWAEPQGTEAFF. The CDR3 DNA is TGTGCCAGCAGAGGGTGGGCAGAGCCACAGGGGACTGAAGCTTTCTTT.

The CDR3 DNA is TGTGCCAGCAGTCGGGACAGGCAGTATAATTCACCCCTCCACTTT. It codes for CASSRDRQYNSPLHF. This chain links TRBV6-5 with TRBJ1-6, with 8 bases that match TRBD1. The ends lost 5 bases at V and 4 bases at J; junction bases unmatched: 4. This CDR3 region has 15 residues. The V gene's germline CDR1 is MNHEY and CDR2 SVGAGI.

This chain's CDR3 is CASSFLENQPQHF. DNA for the CDR3: TGTGCCAGCAGCTTCCTAGAAAATCAGCCCCAGCATTTT. The chain couples TRBV5-5 to TRBJ1-5; no clear D gene. The CDR3 has 13 residues. Trimming removed 2 bases from V and 4 bases from J, with 7 bases in between. CDR1 is SGHKS and CDR2 is YYEKEE in the germline V gene (reference sequence). The variable domain in full, completed from reference TRBV5-5 and TRBJ1-5, reads DAGVTQSPTHLIKTRGQQVTLRCSPISGHKSVSWYQQVLGQGPQFIFQYYEKEERGRGNFPDRFSARQFPNYSSELNVNALLLGDSALYLCASSFLENQPQHFGDGTRLSIL.

This sequence joins TRBV19 and TRBJ1-2; TRBD1 is a possible D gene (6 bases). CDR1 is LNHDA, CDR2 SQIVND, per germline (reference sequence). This CDR3 has 15 residues. V dropped 7 bases and J dropped 7 bases, with 22 bases sitting between them. CDR3 nucleotide sequence: TGTGCCAGTAAGGACAGCGGCCCGTTGTACGCTGGCTACACCTTC. Translating gives CASKDSGPLYAGYTF.

The chain links TRBV10-3 to TRBJ1-2, with D unresolved. The CDR3 contains 15 residues. CDR1 and CDR2 from the germline V gene are ENHRY and SYGVKD. Trimming removed 2 bases from V and 5 bases from J, with 15 bases in between. The CDR3 DNA follows: TGTGCCATCAGTGAGAGTCAGGCCCTGACATATGGCTACACCTTC. Amino acid sequence: CAISESQALTYGYTF.

This clone was seen more than once but under ten times. This sequence joins TRBV30 and TRBJ1-2; D unclear. Germline V CDR1 and CDR2: GTSNPN, SVGIG (reference sequence). This CDR3 is 13 amino acids long. With 0 bases removed from V and 4 bases from J, the gap between germline ends came to 9 bases. The CDR3 region has the DNA TGTGCCTGGAGTGTAACCGGGTCCTATGGCTACACCTTC. Protein: CAWSVTGSYGYTF.